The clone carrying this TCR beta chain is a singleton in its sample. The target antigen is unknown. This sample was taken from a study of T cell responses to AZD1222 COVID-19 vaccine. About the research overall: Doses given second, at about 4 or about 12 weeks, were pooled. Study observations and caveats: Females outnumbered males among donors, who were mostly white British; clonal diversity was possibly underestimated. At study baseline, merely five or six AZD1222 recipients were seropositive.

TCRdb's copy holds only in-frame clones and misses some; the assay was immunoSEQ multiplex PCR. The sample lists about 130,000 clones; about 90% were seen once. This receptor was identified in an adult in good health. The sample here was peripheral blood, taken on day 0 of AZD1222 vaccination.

Here the CDR3 DNA reads TGTGCCAGCACAGGGACTAGCGTCGGCACAGATACGCAGTATTTT. Translated, it gives CASTGTSVGTDTQYF. The rearrangement links TRBV6-6 to TRBJ2-3; 10 nucleotides align to TRBD2. The CDR3 has 15 amino acids. The germline CDR1 and CDR2 sequences are MNHNY and SVGAGI (reference sequence). With 7 bases clipped from V and 1 base from J, the junction kept 5 bases outside the gene matches.